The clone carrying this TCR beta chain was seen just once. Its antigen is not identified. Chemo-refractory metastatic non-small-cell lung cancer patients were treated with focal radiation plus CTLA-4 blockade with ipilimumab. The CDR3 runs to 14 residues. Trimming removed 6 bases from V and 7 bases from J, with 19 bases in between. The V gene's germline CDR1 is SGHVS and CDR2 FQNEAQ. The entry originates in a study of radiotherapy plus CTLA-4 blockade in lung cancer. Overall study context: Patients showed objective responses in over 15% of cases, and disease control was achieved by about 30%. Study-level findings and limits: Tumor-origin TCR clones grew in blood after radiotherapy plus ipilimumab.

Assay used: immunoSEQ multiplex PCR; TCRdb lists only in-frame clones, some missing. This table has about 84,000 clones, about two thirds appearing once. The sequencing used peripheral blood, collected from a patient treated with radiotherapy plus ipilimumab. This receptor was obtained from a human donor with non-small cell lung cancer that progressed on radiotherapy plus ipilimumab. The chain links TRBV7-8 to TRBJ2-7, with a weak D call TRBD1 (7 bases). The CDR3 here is CASSSTGEAWEQYF. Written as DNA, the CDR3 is TGTGCCAGCAGTTCAACAGGGGAGGCGTGGGAGCAGTACTTC.